This TCR beta chain was documented in a study of tumor-infiltrating lymphocytes in primary liver carcinoma. About the research overall: Surgeons treated the primary liver carcinoma of the patients by surgical resection. Patients, male and female, were 30 to 69 years old. The study's findings and limits: Tumor region pairs overlapped more than did tumor-adjacent and tumor-blood pairs. Tumors significantly exceeded blood in top-250-clone fraction (p = 0.039).

Unsorted whole blood supplied the blood RNA, and germline DNA was isolated too. On this clonotype itself: Its antigen remains unidentified. A much larger clone lies a single base off, so this may be a read error.

Researchers generated TCR beta cDNA from 500 ng of total RNA, relying on a constant-region primer. Generation of the TCR beta libraries relied on three nested multiplex PCR rounds using slightly modified ARM-PCR. It was with TRBV1-TRBV30 forward primers and a C-beta reverse primer that the first two PCR rounds were run, at roughly 9 cycles each. TCRdb recomputed calls from the multiplex PCR reads with MiXCR, one row per CDR3 protein. Seen here are fewer than 350,000 distinct CDR3 sequences, about 60% observed once, and the top ten hold roughly 10%. CDR3 length: 16 residues. Germline CDR1 reads MNHEY; CDR2 reads SVGAGI.

Sequencing was carried out using peripheral blood. The rearrangement links TRBV6-5 to TRBJ2-7, with TRBD1 matching 7 bases. This clonotype originated in a man between 35 and 55 years old with primary liver carcinoma and hepatitis B virus infection. In DNA form, the CDR3 reads TGTGCCAGCAGTTCAACCCCGGGACAGAGCCCCTACGATCAGTACTTC. This translates into CASSSTPGQSPYDQYF.